The 18 T cell receptor beta chains presented below share a single source sample, sequenced in a study of cytomegalovirus exposure and HLA in healthy donors. 60 Vbeta and 13 Jbeta primers were used in PCR. Libraries were prepared by immunoSEQ multiplex PCR; TCRdb keeps only in-frame clonotypes and omits some of them. The data hold some 100,000 clones, with around 85% observed a single time. The sequencing sample was made of PBMCs. These receptors all stem from a girl aged 2-10 years in good health and CMV-seropositive.

The gene calls are TRBV5-3 and TRBJ1-2; perhaps TRBD1 as D (5 bases). TRBV5-3 is an ORF, with its function uncertain. The CDR3 totals 14 residues. V was shortened by 6 bases and J by 6 bases, with 18 bases between the two germline ends. The CDR3 DNA is TGTGCCAGAAATCTAGTTTTAGGGGCCCATGGCTACACCTTC. It yields the protein CARNLVLGAHGYTF.

J is TRBJ2-3 and V is TRBV2; weak D call: TRBD1 (6 bases). The germline V and J ends were trimmed by 6 bases and 4 bases, with 17 bases remaining between them. Germline CDR1 reads SNHLY; CDR2 reads FYNNEI. There are 15 residues in the CDR3. The CDR3 DNA is TGTGCCAGCAGCAGCCAACAGGGTATGGCAGATACGCAGTATTTT. Its protein product is CASSSQQGMADTQYF.

V is TRBV6-5 and J is TRBJ2-1, with D perhaps TRBD1 (6 bases). The CDR3 has 15 amino acids. Trimming shortened V by 4 bases and J by 0 bases, and 10 bases separated the two germline ends. The V gene's germline CDR1 is MNHEY and CDR2 SVGAGI. Here the CDR3 reads CASSSGVPSYNEQFF. The DNA for the CDR3 is TGTGCCAGCAGTTCAGGGGTTCCCTCCTACAATGAGCAGTTCTTC.

This clone was observed a few times. In DNA, the CDR3 is TGTGCCACCAGCAGGGCGACAGGGGGCGAGGTTGTTATCGACGAGCAGTACTTC. Translated: CATSRATGGEVVIDEQYF. The J gene is TRBJ2-7, the V gene TRBV15, with 10 bases aligning to TRBD1. CDR1 LNHNV and CDR2 YYDKDF come from the germline V gene (reference sequence). V lost 3 bases and J lost 5; bases outside the gene matches: 16. This CDR3 comprises 18 residues.

This chain uses TRBV29-1 with TRBJ2-5; D remains ambiguous. Trimming pared 5 bases from V and 0 bases from J, leaving 4 bases between. The CDR3 length is 11 residues. Germline-derived CDR1 and CDR2 are SQVTM and ANQGSEA. The CDR3 reads CSVQDQETQYF. Here the CDR3 DNA reads TGCAGCGTTCAGGACCAAGAGACCCAGTACTTC.

This chain's CDR3 is CASTLTGEAFF. The DNA for the CDR3 is TGTGCCAGCACCTTAACAGGGGAAGCTTTCTTT. This rearrangement joins TRBV28 to TRBJ1-1; D might be TRBD1 (6 bases). CDR1 and CDR2 from the germline V gene are MDHEN and SYDVKM. The V and J ends lost 7 bases and 8 bases respectively, with 11 bases between them. The CDR3 length is 11 residues. Variable domain in full (rest from reference TRBV28 and TRBJ1-1): DVKVTQSSRYLVKRTGEKVFLECVQDMDHENMFWYRQDPGLGLRLIYFSYDVKMKEKGDIPEGYSVSREKKERFSLILESASTNQTSMYLCASTLTGEAFFGQGTRLTVV.

The chain joins TRBV30 to TRBJ1-2, with D hard to call. Germline CDR1 GTSNPN, CDR2 SVGIG (reference sequence). The CDR3 is made up of 12 amino acids. Trimming took 3 bases from V and 5 from J, leaving 10 bases between them. The CDR3 nucleotides read TGTGCCTGGAGCGCCGCGGGATATGGCTACACCTTC. Its protein product is CAWSAAGYGYTF.

The chain joins TRBV11-2 to TRBJ1-5, with TRBD1 as a possible D gene (6 bases). CDR1 is SGHAT, CDR2 FQNNGV, per germline. Trimming left V 1 base short and J 5 bases short, with 9 bases between. CDR3 length: 14 amino acids. DNA of the CDR3: TGTGCCAGCAGCTTAGGGGGGCCTGATCAGCCCCAGCATTTT. Encoded protein: CASSLGGPDQPQHF.

The CDR3 sequence is CASRRTGSTSGTGTQYF. CDR3 DNA sequence: TGTGCCAGTAGGAGGACAGGATCGACTAGCGGGACGGGTACGCAGTATTTT. The J gene is TRBJ2-3, the V gene TRBV19, with TRBD2 identical over 11 bases. With V trimmed by 6 bases and J by 8 bases, 16 bases remained unmatched. The germline CDR1 and CDR2 sequences are LNHDA and SQIVND (reference sequence). This CDR3 is built from 17 residues.

The chain carries TRBV6-5 and TRBJ1-4; D may be TRBD1 (6 bases). The CDR3 totals 15 residues. CDR1 is MNHEY and CDR2 is SVGAGI in the germline V gene. V was pared by 6 bases and J by 5 bases, with 16 bases between. The CDR3 reads CASRPRTGPNEKLFF. In DNA, the CDR3 is TGTGCCAGCAGACCTCGAACAGGGCCCAATGAAAAACTGTTTTTT.

This sequence joins TRBV7-9 and TRBJ2-5; weak D call: TRBD1 (5 bases). With 2 bases removed from V and 2 bases from J, the gap between germline ends came to 9 bases. The CDR3 covers 14 residues. The germline CDR1 and CDR2 sequences are SEHNR and FQNEAQ (reference sequence). The CDR3 reads CASSLTHRQETQYF. CDR3 coding DNA: TGTGCCAGCAGCTTAACGCACAGGCAAGAGACCCAGTACTTC. Supplemented by reference TRBV7-9 and TRBJ2-5, the full variable domain reads DTGVSQNPRHKITKRGQNVTFRCDPISEHNRLYWYRQTLGQGPEFLTYFQNEAQLEKSRLLSDRFSAERPKGSFSTLEIQRTEQGDSAMYLCASSLTHRQETQYFGPGTRLLVL.

The chain carries TRBV12-5 and TRBJ2-6; 7 bases match TRBD1. CDR3 length equals 18 residues. Germline trimming cut 5 bases from V and 0 bases from J; bases unmatched to any gene: 10. Germline CDR1 reads LGHNT; CDR2 reads FRNRAP. The CDR3 bases are TGTGCTAGTGGTCCCCGGGACAGATCCTACTCTGGGGCCAACGTCCTGACTTTC. Amino acid sequence: CASGPRDRSYSGANVLTF.

This chain joins TRBV5-1 and TRBJ1-2, with D hard to call. Germline V gives CDR1 SGHRS, CDR2 YFSETQ. The CDR3 covers 12 residues. V was cut by 1 base and J by 7 bases, with 8 bases left in between. In DNA, the CDR3 is TGCGCCAGCAGCTTGACGAGGGCTGGCTACACCTTC. Amino acid sequence: CASSLTRAGYTF.

This sequence joins TRBV4-1 and TRBJ2-3, with D hard to call. CDR1 MGHRA and CDR2 YSYEKL come from the germline V gene. The CDR3 totals 14 residues. V was pared by 2 bases and J by 1 base, with 7 bases between. CDR3 coding DNA: TGCGCCAGCAGCCAAAGAAGCGGCACAGATACGCAGTATTTT. Its translation: CASSQRSGTDTQYF.

The rearrangement uses TRBV6-5 and TRBJ2-5; the match to TRBD1 covers 9 bases. The CDR3 is made up of 14 amino acids. V lost 6 bases, J lost 6 bases, and 8 bases stayed unmatched. Germline values: CDR1 MNHEY, CDR2 SVGAGI. CDR3 sequence reads: CASRPGTGRKTQYF. The CDR3 DNA sequence: TGTGCCAGCAGACCCGGGACAGGGAGGAAGACCCAGTACTTC.

The V gene is TRBV2, the J gene TRBJ1-5; D is uncertain. V lost 0 bases and J 0 bases, leaving 12 bases between the germline ends. The CDR3 runs to 17 residues. Germline V lookup: CDR1 SNHLY, CDR2 FYNNEI. CDR3 sequence (DNA): TGTGCCAGCAGTGAAGCGGGGAGGGAGTATAGCAATCAGCCCCAGCATTTT. Its protein product is CASSEAGREYSNQPQHF.

This clone appeared a single time. Sequence at one end of the junction differs from germline and may be a read error. This chain connects TRBV28 to TRBJ1-3; D is unclear. The CDR3 extends over 12 amino acids. CDR1 MDHEN and CDR2 SYDVKM come from the germline V gene. The CDR3 coding sequence is TGTGCCAGCAAGTTCCCTGGAGACACCATATATTTT. It encodes CASKFPGDTIYF.

The genes are TRBV20-1 and TRBJ1-1, with D perhaps matching TRBD1 (6 bases). The germline gives CDR1 DFQATT, CDR2 SNEGSKA (reference sequence). Trimming took off 3 bases at V and 8 bases at J, with 10 bases between the two ends. The CDR3 runs to 11 residues. The CDR3 here is CSARDRREAFF. The CDR3 DNA sequence: TGCAGTGCTAGGGACAGACGGGAAGCTTTCTTT.